This TCR beta chain is drawn from a study of response to subunit inactivated influenza vaccine. General study findings and limits: Authors suggested seasonal influenza vaccinations each recruit few new T cells.

TCRdb reanalysed the RT-PCR reads using MiXCR and keeps one entry per CDR3 protein. The sample shows about 190,000 distinct CDR3 sequences, around 15% of them seen only once. The germline V gene encodes CDR1 SGHRS and CDR2 YFSETQ. The CDR3 loop spans 16 amino acids. The junction had 3 bases not matched to a gene; V was cut back by 0 bases and J by 4 bases. The sample holds a few counts of this clonotype. No antigen is known for it. The source was CD8+ T cells sorted from PBMCs, collected more than 4 days after vaccination. This receptor was obtained from a man aged 45-65 years who received an inactivated influenza vaccine. This chain connects TRBV5-1 to TRBJ2-1; 11 nucleotides match TRBD2. The CDR3: CASSLVTSGSYNEQFF. The CDR3 bases are TGCGCCAGCAGCTTGGTTACTAGCGGGAGTTACAATGAGCAGTTCTTC. The variable domain in full, with the rest retrieved from reference TRBV5-1 and TRBJ2-1, is KAGVTQTPRYLIKTRGQQVTLSCSPISGHRSVSWYQQTPGQGLQFLFEYFSETQRNKGNFPGRFSGRQFSNSRSEMNVSTLELGDSALYLCASSLVTSGSYNEQFFGPGTRLTVL.